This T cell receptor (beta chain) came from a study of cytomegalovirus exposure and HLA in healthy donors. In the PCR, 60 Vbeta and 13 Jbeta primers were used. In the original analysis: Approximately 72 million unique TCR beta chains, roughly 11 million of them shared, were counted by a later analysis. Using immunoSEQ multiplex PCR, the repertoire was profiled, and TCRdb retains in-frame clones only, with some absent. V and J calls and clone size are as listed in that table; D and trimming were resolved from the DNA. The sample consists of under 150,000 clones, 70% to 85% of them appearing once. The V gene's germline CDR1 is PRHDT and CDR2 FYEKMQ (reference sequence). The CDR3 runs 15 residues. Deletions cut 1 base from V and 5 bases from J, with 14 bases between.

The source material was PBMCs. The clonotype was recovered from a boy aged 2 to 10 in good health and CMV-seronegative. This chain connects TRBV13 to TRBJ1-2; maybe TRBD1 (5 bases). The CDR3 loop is CASSLEEGPLYGYTF. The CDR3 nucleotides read TGTGCCAGCAGCTTAGAGGAGGGGCCGTTGTATGGCTACACCTTC.